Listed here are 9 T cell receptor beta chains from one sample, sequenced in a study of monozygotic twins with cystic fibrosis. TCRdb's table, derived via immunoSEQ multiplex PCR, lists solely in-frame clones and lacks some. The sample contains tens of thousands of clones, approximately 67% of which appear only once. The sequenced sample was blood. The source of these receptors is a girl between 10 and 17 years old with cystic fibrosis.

The CDR3: CASSQGPGPTRGYGYTF. Written as DNA, the CDR3 is TGCGCCAGCAGCCAGGGTCCAGGACCGACCCGAGGCTATGGCTACACCTTC. The V gene is TRBV4-3, the J gene TRBJ1-2; no clear D. The V gene lost 3 bases and the J gene lost 4 bases, with 21 bases spanning the gap. The CDR3 length is 17 residues. Germline lookup yields CDR1 LGHNA and CDR2 YSLEER.

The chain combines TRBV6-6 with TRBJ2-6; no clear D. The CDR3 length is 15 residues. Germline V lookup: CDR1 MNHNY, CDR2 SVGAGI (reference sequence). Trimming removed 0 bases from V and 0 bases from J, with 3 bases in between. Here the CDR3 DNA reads TGTGCCAGCAGTTACTCGGACTCTGGGGCCAACGTCCTGACTTTC. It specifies CASSYSDSGANVLTF.

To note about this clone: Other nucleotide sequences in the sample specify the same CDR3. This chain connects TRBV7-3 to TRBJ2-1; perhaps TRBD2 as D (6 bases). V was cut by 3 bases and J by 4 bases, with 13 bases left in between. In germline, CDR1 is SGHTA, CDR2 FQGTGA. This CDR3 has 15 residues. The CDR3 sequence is CASSLGSGPYNEQFF. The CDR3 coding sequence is TGTGCCAGCAGCTTGGGTAGCGGCCCGTACAATGAGCAGTTCTTC.

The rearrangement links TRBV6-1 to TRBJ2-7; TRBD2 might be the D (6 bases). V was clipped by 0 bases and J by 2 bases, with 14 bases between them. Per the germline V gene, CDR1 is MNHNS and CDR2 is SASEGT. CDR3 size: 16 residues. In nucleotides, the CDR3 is TGTGCCAGCAGTGAAGCGGTCGCGGGGACCCCCTACGAGCAGTACTTC. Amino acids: CASSEAVAGTPYEQYF.

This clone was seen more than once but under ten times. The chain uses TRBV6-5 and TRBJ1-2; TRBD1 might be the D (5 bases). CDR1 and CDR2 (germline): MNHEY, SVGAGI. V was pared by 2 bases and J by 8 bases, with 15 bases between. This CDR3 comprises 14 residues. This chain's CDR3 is CASSYRQGIGGYTF. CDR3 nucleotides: TGTGCCAGCAGTTACCGCCAGGGTATAGGAGGCTACACCTTC.

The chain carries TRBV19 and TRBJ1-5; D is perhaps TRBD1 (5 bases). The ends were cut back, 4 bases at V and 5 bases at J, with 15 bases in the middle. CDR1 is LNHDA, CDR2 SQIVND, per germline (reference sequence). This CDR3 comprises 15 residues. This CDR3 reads CASSNRDLIYQPQHF. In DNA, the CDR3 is TGTGCCAGTAGTAACCGGGACTTGATCTATCAGCCCCAGCATTTT.

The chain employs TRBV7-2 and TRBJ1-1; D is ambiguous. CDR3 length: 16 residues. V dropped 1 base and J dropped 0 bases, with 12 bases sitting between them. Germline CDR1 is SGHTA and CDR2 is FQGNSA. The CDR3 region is CASSLEAPDLNTEAFF. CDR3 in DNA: TGTGCCAGCAGCTTAGAGGCGCCAGACCTGAACACTGAAGCTTTCTTT.

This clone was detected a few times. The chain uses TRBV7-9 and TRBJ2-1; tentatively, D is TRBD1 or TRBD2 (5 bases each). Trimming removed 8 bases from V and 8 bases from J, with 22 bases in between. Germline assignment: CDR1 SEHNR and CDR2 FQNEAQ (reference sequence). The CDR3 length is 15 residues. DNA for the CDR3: TGTGCCAGCGGGCATGGGGGACCAAATCCCTATGAGCAGTTCTTC. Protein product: CASGHGGPNPYEQFF.

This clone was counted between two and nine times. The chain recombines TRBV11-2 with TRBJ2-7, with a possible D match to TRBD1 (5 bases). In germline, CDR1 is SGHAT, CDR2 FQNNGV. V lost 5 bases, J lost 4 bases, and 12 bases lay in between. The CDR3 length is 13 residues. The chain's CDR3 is CASSPLRQYEQYF. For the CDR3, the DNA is TGTGCCAGCAGCCCCCTCCGACAGTACGAGCAGTACTTC.